This entry features one T cell receptor beta chain sequence. The sample belongs to a study of blood T cell repertoires in COVID-19. Ages ranged from roughly 18 to 95 years, with residence in about 24 US areas. The germline CDR1 and CDR2 sequences are SNHLY and FYNNEI. V lost 4 bases to trimming and J lost 2 bases; unmatched junction nucleotides: 1. The CDR3 is made up of 13 amino acids. The data were produced by immunoSEQ multiplex PCR, yet TCRdb's version contains in-frame clones alone and is incomplete. The data show some 150,000 clones, over 75% seen once. The sequence was collected from a human donor with acute COVID-19. The donor label of this sample is uncertain. This chain uses TRBV2 with TRBJ2-5; 7 positions match TRBD1. The sequenced sample was PBMCs or T cells enriched from blood (not recorded which). CDR3 sequence (DNA): TGTGCCAGCAGTGCAGGGGGTCAAGAGACCCAGTACTTC. It specifies CASSAGGQETQYF.